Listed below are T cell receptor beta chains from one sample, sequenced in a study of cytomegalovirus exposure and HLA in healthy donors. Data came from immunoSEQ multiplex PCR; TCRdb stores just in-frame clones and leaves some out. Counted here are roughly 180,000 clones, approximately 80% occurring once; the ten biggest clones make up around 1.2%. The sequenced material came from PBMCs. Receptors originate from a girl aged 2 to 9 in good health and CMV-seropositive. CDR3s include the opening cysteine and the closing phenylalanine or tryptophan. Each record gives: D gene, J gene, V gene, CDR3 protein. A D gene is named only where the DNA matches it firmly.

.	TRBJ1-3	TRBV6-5	CASSYSGTPSGNTIYF
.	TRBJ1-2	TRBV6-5	CATRMGLYYGYTF
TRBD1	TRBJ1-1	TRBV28	CASSCWTGDSLNTEAFF
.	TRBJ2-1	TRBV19	CASSIAGVSYNEQFF
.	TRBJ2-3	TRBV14	CASSQGGSATDTQYF
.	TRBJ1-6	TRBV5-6	CASSLALSPLHF
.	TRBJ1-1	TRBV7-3	CASSLFTNVGLLEGTEAFF
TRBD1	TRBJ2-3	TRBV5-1	CASSRRQGVTDTQYF
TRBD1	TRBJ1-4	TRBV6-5	CASSWTGEFEKLFF
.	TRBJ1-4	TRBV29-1	CSVGRPGF
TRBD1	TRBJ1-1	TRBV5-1	CASSPPGQGSNTEAFF
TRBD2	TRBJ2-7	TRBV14	CASSATTSSTYEQYF
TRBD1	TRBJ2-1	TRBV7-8	CASSLRDRGKNEQFF
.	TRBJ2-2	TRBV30	CAWTTTGSTGELFF
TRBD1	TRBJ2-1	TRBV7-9	CASSLVRGRGEQFF
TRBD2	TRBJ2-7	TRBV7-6	CASTSSSGGSYEQYF
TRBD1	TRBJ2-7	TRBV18	CASSRRGLDEQYF
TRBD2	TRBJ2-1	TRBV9	CASSPSGLAGGSEQFF
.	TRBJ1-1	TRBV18	CASSPAGKSAFF
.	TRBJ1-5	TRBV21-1	CASSKEGAESNQPQHF
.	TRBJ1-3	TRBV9	CASSVAPFVTGNTIYF
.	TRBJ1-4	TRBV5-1	CASSTGPINEKLFF
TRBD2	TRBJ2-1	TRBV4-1	CASSHKGLGAYNEQFF
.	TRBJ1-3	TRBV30	CAWTGAGNTIYF
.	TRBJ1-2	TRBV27	CASKSRGGGGANYGYTF
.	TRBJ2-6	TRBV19	CASHVRGRGANVLTF
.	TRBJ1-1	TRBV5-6	CASSWGPARLRNTEAFF
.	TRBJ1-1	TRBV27	CASSLVGGWAFF
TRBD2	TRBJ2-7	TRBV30	CAWRSGGGLSEQYF
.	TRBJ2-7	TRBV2	CASSEVWTRSYEQYF
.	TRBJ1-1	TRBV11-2	CASSPFPTEAFF
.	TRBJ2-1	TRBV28	CASSSDITTWDEQFF
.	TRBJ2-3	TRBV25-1	CASSRAGSTDTQYF
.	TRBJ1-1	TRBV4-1	CASSQGFQGRRNTEAFF
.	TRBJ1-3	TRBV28	CASTPWIGSGGNTIYF
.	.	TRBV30	CAWRGFSVAYEQYF
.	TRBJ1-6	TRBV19	CASSRVFGRNSPLHF